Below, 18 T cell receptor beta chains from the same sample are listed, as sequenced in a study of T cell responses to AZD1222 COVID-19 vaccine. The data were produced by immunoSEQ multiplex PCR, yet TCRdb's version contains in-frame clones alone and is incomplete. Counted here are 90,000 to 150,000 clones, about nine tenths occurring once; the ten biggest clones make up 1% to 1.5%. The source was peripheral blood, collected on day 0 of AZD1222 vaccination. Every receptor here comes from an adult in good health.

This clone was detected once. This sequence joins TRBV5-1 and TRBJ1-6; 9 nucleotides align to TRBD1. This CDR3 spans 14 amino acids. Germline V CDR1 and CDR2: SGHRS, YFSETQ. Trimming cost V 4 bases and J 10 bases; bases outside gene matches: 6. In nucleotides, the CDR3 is TGCGCCAGCAGCGCGGGACAGGGCCCATCACCCCTCCACTTT. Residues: CASSAGQGPSPLHF.

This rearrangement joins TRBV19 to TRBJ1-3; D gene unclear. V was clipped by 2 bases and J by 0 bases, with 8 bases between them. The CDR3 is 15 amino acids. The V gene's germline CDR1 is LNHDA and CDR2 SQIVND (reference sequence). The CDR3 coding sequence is TGTGCCAGTAGTATAACCTGGGACTCTGGAAACACCATATATTTT. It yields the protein CASSITWDSGNTIYF.

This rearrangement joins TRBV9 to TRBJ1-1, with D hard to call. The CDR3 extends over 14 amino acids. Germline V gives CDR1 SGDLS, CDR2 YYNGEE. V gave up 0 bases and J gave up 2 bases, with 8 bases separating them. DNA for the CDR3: TGTGCCAGCAGCGTAGGTCAGATTAACACTGAAGCTTTCTTT. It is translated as CASSVGQINTEAFF.

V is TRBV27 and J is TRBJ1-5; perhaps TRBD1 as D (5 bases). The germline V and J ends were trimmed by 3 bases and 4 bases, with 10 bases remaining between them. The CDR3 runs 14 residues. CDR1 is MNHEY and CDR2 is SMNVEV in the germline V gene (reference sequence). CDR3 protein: CASSLVGVNQPQHF. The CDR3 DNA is TGTGCCAGCAGTTTGGTGGGGGTAAATCAGCCCCAGCATTTT.

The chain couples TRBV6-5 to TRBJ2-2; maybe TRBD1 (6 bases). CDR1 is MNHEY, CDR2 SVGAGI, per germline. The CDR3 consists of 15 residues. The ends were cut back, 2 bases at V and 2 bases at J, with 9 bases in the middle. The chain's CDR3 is CASSYARGNTGELFF. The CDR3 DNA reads TGTGCCAGCAGTTACGCCAGGGGAAACACCGGGGAGCTGTTTTTT.

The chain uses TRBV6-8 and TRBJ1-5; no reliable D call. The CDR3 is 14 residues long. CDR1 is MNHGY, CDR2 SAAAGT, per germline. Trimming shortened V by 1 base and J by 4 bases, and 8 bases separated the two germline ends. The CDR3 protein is CASSYYRENQPQHF. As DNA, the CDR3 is TGTGCCAGCAGTTACTACCGGGAGAATCAGCCCCAGCATTTT.

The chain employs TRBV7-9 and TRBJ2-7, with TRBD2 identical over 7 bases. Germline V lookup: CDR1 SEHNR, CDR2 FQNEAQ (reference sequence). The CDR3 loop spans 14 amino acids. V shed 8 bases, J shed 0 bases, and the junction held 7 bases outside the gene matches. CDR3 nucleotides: TGTGCCAGCCGCAGGCGGGGGTCCTCCTACGAGCAGTACTTC. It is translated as CASRRRGSSYEQYF. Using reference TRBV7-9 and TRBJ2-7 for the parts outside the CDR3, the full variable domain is DTGVSQNPRHKITKRGQNVTFRCDPISEHNRLYWYRQTLGQGPEFLTYFQNEAQLEKSRLLSDRFSAERPKGSFSTLEIQRTEQGDSAMYLCASRRRGSSYEQYFGPGTRLTVT.

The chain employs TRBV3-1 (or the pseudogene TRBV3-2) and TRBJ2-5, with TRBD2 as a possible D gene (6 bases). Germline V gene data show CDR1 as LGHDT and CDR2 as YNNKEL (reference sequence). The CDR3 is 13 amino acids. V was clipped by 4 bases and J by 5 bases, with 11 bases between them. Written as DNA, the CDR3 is TGTGCCAGCAGCCGGGGGGTACGGGAGACCCAGTACTTC. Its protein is CASSRGVRETQYF.

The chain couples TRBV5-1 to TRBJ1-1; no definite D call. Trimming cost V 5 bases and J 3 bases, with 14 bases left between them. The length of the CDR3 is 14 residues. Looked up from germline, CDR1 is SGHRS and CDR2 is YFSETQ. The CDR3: CASSSPPEDTEAFF. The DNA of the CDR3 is TGCGCCAGCAGTAGCCCCCCGGAGGACACTGAAGCTTTCTTT. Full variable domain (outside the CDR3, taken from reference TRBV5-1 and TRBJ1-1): KAGVTQTPRYLIKTRGQQVTLSCSPISGHRSVSWYQQTPGQGLQFLFEYFSETQRNKGNFPGRFSGRQFSNSRSEMNVSTLELGDSALYLCASSSPPEDTEAFFGQGTRLTVV.

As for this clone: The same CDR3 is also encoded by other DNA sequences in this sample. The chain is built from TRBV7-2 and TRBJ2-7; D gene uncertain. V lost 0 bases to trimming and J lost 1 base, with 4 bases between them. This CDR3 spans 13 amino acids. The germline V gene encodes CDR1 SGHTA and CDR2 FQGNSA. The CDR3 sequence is CASSLAGSYEQYF. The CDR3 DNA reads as TGTGCCAGCAGCTTAGCAGGGTCCTACGAGCAGTACTTC.

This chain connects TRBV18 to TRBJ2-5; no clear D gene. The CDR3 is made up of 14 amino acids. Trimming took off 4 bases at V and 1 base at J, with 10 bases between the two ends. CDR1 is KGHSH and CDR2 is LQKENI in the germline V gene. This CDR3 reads CASSHRQTQETQYF. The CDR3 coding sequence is TGTGCCAGCTCACACCGACAAACCCAAGAGACCCAGTACTTC.

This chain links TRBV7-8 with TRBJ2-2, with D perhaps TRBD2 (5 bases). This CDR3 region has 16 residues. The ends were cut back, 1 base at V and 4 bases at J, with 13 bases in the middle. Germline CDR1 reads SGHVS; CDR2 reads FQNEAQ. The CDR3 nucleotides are TGTGCCAGCAGCTTAGTGGGCGGGTGGGGCACCGGGGAGCTGTTTTTT. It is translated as CASSLVGGWGTGELFF.

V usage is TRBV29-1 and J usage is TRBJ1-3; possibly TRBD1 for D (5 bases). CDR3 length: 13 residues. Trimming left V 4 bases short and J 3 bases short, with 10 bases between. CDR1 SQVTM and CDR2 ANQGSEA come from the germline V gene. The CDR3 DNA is TGCAGCGTTGTACGAGGGGTTGGAAACACCATATATTTT. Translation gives CSVVRGVGNTIYF.

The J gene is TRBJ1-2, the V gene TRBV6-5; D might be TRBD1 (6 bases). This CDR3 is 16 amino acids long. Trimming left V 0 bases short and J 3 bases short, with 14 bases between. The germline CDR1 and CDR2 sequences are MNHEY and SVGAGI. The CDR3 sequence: CASSYSIRQEDYGYTF. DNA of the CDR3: TGTGCCAGCAGTTACTCTATACGACAGGAAGACTATGGCTACACCTTC.

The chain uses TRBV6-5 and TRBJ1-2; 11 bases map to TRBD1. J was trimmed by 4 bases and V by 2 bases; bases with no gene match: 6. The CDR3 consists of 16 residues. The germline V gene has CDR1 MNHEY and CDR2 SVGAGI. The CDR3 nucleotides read TGTGCCAGCAGTTACACCCGGACAGGGGGCGGCTATGGCTACACCTTC. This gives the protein CASSYTRTGGGYGYTF.

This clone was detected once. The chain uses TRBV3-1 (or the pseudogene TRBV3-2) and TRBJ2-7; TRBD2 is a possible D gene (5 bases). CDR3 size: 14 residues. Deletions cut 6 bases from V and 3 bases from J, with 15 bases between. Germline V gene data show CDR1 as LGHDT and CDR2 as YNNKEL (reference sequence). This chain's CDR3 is CASSTTGYYYEQYF. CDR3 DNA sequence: TGTGCCAGCAGTACCACGGGGTACTACTACGAGCAGTACTTC.

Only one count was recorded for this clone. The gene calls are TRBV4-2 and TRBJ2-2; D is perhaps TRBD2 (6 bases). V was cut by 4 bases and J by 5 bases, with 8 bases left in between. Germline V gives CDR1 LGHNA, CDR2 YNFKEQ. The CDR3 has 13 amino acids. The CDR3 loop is CASSPAGTGELFF. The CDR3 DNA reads TGTGCCAGCAGCCCGGCGGGAACCGGGGAGCTGTTTTTT.

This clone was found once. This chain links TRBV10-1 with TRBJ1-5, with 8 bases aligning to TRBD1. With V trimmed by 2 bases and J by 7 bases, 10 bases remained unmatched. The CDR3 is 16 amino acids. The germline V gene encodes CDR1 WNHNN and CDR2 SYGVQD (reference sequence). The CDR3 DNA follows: TGCGCCAGCAGTGAGCCCTGGACAGGGTTGAGGCAGCCCCAGCATTTT. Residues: CASSEPWTGLRQPQHF.